The clone carrying this T cell receptor beta chain was counted between two and nine times. Its antigen is unidentified. This CDR3 has 17 residues. Germline V lookup: CDR1 LGHNA, CDR2 YSLEER. V gave up 2 bases and J gave up 0 bases; unmatched junction bases: 8. These data are taken from a study of T-cell memory formation after mild COVID-19. Study details: The TCR clusters were mostly specific to one donor.

Study results and limitations: CD8+ contracting clones occupied EMRA, while CD4+ ones occupied mainly CM and EM.

TCR alpha and TCR beta cDNA libraries with sample barcodes and UMIs came from 5'RACE using constant-segment primers. TCRdb processed the 5' RACE reads anew with MiXCR; each CDR3 protein has one entry. The sample lists hundreds of thousands of distinct CDR3 sequences, around 15% seen once, with roughly 23% in the top ten. This TCR came from a man aged 18 to 35 who had mild COVID-19 (a few samples of this study predate the infection). Cell type and time point are not known. This chain joins TRBV4-3 and TRBJ2-7; 9 bases map to TRBD1. The specimen was PBMCs or a T cell subset sorted from them (not recorded which). Here the CDR3 DNA reads TGCGCCAGCAGCCAATCCTTCGGACAGGGGCACTCCTACGAGCAGTACTTC. Translating gives CASSQSFGQGHSYEQYF.